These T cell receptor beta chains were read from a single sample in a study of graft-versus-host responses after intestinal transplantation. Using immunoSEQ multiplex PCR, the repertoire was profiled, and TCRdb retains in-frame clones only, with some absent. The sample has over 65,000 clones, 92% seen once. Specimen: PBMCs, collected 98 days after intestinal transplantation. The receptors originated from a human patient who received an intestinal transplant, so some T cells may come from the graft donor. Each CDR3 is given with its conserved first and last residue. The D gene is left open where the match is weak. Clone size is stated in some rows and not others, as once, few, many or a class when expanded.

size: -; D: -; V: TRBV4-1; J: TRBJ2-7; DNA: TGCGCCAGCAGCCAAGCGGGGCCCGGCTACTACGAGCAGTACTTC; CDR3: CASSQAGPGYYEQYF
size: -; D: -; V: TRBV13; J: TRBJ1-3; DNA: TGTGCCAGCAGCTTGGAGGGTTCACGAAACACCATATATTTT; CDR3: CASSLEGSRNTIYF
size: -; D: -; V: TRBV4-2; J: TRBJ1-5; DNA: TGTGCCAGCAGCCAAGAGGGGGTGAAAAATCAGCCCCAGCATTTT; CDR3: CASSQEGVKNQPQHF
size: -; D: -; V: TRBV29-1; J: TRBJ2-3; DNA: TGCAGCGTTGCAGGATATAGCACAGATACGCAGTATTTT; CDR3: CSVAGYSTDTQYF
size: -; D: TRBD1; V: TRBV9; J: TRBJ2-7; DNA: TGTGCCAGCAGCGTAGGGGCCGGGACAGGGGCCTACGAGCAGTACTTC; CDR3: CASSVGAGTGAYEQYF
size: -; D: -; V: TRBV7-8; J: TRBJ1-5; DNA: TGTGCCAGCTCACAGGGCAATAATCAGCCCCAGCATTTT; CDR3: CASSQGNNQPQHF
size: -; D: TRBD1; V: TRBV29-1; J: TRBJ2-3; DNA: TGCAGCGTTGAGGGGGGACAGGTCACAGATACGCAGTATTTT; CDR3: CSVEGGQVTDTQYF
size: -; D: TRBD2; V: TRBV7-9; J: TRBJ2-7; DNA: TGTGCCAGCAGCTTAGGTTTTGCGGCTAGCGGGCGCGAGCAGTACTTC; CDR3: CASSLGFAASGREQYF
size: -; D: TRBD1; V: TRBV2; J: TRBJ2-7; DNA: TGTGCCAGCAGTGACTCGACAGGGTTTCGGTACGAGCAGTACTTC; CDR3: CASSDSTGFRYEQYF
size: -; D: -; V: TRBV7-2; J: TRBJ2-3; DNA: TGTGCCAGCAGCTTAGTTTTCCCGAACCCAGATACGCAGTATTTT; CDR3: CASSLVFPNPDTQYF
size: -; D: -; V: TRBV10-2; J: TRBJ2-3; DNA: TGCGCCAGCAGTTTTCTTCACACAGATACGCAGTATTTT; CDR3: CASSFLHTDTQYF
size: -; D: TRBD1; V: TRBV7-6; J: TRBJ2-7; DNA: TGTGCCAGCAGCTTAGCGCCGGTTCGACAGGGTCACTACGAGCAGTACTTC; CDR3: CASSLAPVRQGHYEQYF
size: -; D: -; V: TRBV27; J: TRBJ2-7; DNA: TGTGCCAGCAGTTTATCGGACCCGATTAAATACGAGCAGTACTTC; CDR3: CASSLSDPIKYEQYF
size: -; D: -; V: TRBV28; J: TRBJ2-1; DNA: TGTGCCAGCAGTCCCAGGGTGGACAATGAGCAGTTCTTC; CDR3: CASSPRVDNEQFF
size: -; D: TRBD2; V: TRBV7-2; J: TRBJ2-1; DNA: TGTGCCAGCAGCTATACTAGCGGGACCTACAATGAGCAGTTCTTC; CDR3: CASSYTSGTYNEQFF
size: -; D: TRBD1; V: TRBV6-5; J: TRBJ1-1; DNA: TGTGCCAGCAGGGACAGGTCGACTGAAGCTTTCTTT; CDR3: CASRDRSTEAFF
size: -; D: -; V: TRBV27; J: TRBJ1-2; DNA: TGTGCCAGCAGTTACTCAGGGTACTATGGCTACACCTTC; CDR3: CASSYSGYYGYTF
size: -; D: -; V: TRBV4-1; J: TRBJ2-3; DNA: TGCGCCAGCCAAGCCAAGACAGGCGCGGCAGATACGCAGTATTTT; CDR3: CASQAKTGAADTQYF
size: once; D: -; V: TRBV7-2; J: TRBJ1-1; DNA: TGTGCCAGCAGCTTAGGAGGGTTTGGCACTGAAGCTTTCTTT; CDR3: CASSLGGFGTEAFF
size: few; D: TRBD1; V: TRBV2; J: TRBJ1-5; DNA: TGTGCCAGCCCTTCCACAGGGGGCAATCAGCCCCAGCATTTT; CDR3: CASPSTGGNQPQHF
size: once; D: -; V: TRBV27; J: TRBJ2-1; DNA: TGTGCCAGCAGTTCGGATCCCTACAATGAGCAGTTCTTC; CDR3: CASSSDPYNEQFF
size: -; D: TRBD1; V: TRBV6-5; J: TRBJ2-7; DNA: TGTGCCAGCAGGCCCGGGACAGTTCCCTACGAGCAGTACTTC; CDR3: CASRPGTVPYEQYF
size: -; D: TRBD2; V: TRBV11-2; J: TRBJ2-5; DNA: TGTGCCAGCAGCCCCCGACTAGCGGGGGGGCCAGGGTGGGAGACCCAGTACTTC; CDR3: CASSPRLAGGPGWETQYF
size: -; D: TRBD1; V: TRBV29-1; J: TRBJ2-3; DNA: TGCAGCGCAAGGGACAGGGCTTATGAGGATACGCAGTATTTT; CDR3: CSARDRAYEDTQYF
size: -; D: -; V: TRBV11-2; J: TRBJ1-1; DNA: TGTGCCAGCAGCTTAGAGGGGGGGATGAACACTGAAGCTTTCTTT; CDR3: CASSLEGGMNTEAFF
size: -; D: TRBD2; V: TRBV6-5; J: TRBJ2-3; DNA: TGTGCCAGCCACGCTAGCGGGCCCACAGATACGCAGTATTTT; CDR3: CASHASGPTDTQYF
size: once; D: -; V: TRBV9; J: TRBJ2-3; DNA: TGTGCCAGCAGCCCCCGACAGAGCACAGATACGCAGTATTTT; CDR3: CASSPRQSTDTQYF